This T cell receptor (beta chain) was profiled in a study of control samples from healthy donors and cancer patients. This CDR3 region has 17 residues. Germline V gives CDR1 SNHLY, CDR2 FYNNEI. Trimming stripped 0 bases from V and 7 bases from J, with 18 bases between. Using immunoSEQ multiplex PCR, the repertoire was profiled, and TCRdb retains in-frame clones only, with some absent. The sample has approximately 160,000 clones, 80% to 95% seen once. V and J are TRBV2 and TRBJ1-4; no definite D call. The sequenced material came from blood. The origin of this receptor is a woman aged 60-75 years in good health. CDR3 amino acids: CASSEAHLERFGEKLFF. CDR3 nucleotide sequence: TGTGCCAGCAGTGAAGCACACCTAGAAAGGTTCGGTGAAAAACTGTTTTTT.